A selection of T cell receptor beta chains follows, all from one sample in a study of Ad26.COV2.S vaccination and SARS-CoV-2 variants. TCRdb's copy holds only in-frame clones and misses some; the assay was immunoSEQ multiplex PCR. The sample lists about 350,000 clones; roughly 89% were seen once. This sample comprised peripheral blood, obtained in a trial of Ad26.COV2.S vaccine versus placebo. The receptors originated from a person between 18 and 65 years old who received the Ad26.COV2.S COVID-19 vaccine or a placebo. The CDR3 runs from the conserved cysteine through the conserved F or W.

cdr3_length j_call v_call cdr3_aa
15 TRBJ1-5 TRBV10-3 CAISEKEGEAQPQHF
15 TRBJ2-3 TRBV19 CASSKAGQGTDTQYF
15 TRBJ1-4 TRBV5-1 CASSLGDRVAEKLFF
16 TRBJ2-7 TRBV7-9 CASSFVAGLSSYEQYF
15 TRBJ1-5 TRBV15 CATSRRQGAGQPQHF
16 TRBJ1-3 TRBV4-1 CASSQASGIPGNTIYF
14 TRBJ1-2 TRBV7-8 CASSWGEGAYGYTF
18 TRBJ2-3 TRBV4-2 CASSQEKASGGETDTQYF
15 TRBJ2-1 TRBV10-2 CASSEIGTGGNEQFF
16 TRBJ2-7 TRBV3-1/TRBV3-2 CASSPGLAPSSYEQYF
14 TRBJ1-1 TRBV4-3 CASSTLDSRAEAFF
13 TRBJ1-1 TRBV6-5 CASQGARNTEAFF
15 TRBJ1-2 TRBV27 CASRESQRSNYGYTF
14 TRBJ2-1 TRBV5-1 CATSPSGRSNEQFF
18 TRBJ1-1 TRBV6-2/TRBV6-3 CASSSDRGRVDLGTEAFF
17 TRBJ1-3 TRBV4-1 CASSQEGQGAYGNTIYF
15 TRBJ2-2 TRBV7-9 CASSLGLAYGGELFF
16 TRBJ2-7 TRBV5-8 CASSYLAGGSSYEQYF